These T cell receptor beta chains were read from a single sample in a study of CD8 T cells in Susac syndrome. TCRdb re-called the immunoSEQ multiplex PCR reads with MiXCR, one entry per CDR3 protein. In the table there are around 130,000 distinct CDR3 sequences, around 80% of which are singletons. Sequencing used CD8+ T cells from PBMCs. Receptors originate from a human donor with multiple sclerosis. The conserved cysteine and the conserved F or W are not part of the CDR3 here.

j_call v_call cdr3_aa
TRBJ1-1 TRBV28 ASSLWFVGRTEAF
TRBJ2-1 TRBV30 AWEGLGPGGLAGSYNEQF
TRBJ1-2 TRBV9 ASSSEDDPYGYT
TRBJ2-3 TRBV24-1 ATTPSGASTDTQY
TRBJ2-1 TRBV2 ASSEARRGHEQF
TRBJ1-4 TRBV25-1 ASSGHGSGDEKLF
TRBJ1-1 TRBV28 ASSRLAGLNTEAF
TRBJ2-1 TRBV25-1 ASSDRWGEDNEQF
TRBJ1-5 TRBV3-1 ASCQDMQPQH
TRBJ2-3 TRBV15 ATSRDADTQY
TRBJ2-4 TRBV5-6 ASSSGQGIKNIQY
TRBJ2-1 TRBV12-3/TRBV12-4 ASSLGQGPSLEQF
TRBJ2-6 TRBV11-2 ASSLPRGSGGPGANVLT
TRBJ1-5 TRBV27 ASSTLSAGNQPQH
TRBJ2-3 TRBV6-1 ASRPPWDYNTDTQY
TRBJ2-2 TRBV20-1 SARVILTGELF
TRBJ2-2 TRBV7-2 ASDYGTSGRSENTGELF
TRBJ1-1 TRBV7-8 ASTQEGAGGGEAF
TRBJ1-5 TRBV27 ASSLLGGNQPQH
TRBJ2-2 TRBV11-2 ASSSTGAGELF
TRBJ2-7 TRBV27 ASSLSGVREQY
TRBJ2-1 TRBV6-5 ASSYEVGATDNEQF
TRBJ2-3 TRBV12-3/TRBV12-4 ASSLSGVTDTQY
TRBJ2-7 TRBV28 ASSQGFGYEQY
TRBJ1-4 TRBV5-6 ASTSSGPRDEKLF
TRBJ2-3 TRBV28 ASSLALRTDTQY
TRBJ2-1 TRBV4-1 ASSQGVSGVANEQF
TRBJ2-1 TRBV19 ASTPPMGSNEQF
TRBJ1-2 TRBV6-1 ASSPTGSANYGYT
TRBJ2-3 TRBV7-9 ASSFNAAGGADTQY
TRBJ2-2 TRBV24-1 ATSEPGQGFRRSGELF
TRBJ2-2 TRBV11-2 ASSFSRATGELF
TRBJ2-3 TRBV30 AWNPLANTDTQY
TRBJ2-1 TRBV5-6 ASTLGPYQEYNEQF
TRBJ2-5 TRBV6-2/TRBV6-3 ASSYTGGRETQY
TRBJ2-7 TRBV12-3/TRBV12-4 ASSASRGYEQY
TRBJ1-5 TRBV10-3 AISEEWTEGNQPQH
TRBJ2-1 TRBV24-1 ATSAHPRGQGAHWENEQF
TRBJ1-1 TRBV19 ASSIGRENTEAF
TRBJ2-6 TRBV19 ASTTGVGGANVLT
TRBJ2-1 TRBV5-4 ASSLAGGPHEQF
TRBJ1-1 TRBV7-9 ASSALGQTNTEAF
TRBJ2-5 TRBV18 ASSPPLETQY
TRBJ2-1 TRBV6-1 ASSQWDSNEQF
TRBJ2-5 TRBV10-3 AISESRAEETQY
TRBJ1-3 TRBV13 ASSSRVMTSGNTIY
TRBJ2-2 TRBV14 ASSSQDRPGELF
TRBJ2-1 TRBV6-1 ASSGLAGDYNEQF
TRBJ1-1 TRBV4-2 ASSLTEGVEAF
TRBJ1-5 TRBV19 ASSITGDSNQPQH
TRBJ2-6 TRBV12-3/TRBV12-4 ASTQQGAEGANVLT
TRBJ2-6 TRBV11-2 ASSPIIIGGANVLT
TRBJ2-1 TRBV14 ASSHLQGGEQF